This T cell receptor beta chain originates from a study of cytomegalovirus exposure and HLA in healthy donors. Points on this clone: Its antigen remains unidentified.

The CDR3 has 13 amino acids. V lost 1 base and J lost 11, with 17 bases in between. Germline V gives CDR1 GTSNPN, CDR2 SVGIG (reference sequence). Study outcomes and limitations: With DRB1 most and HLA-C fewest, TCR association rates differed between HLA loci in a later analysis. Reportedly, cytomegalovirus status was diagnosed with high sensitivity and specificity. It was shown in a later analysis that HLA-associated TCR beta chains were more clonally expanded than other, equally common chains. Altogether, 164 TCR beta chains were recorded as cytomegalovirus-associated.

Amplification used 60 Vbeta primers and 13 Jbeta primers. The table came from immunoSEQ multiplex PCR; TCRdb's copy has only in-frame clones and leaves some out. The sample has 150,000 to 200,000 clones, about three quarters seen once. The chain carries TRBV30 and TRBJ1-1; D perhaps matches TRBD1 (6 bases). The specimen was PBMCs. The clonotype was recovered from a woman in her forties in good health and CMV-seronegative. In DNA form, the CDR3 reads TGTGCCTGGAGTGACATACAGGGTTTTCGGGCTTTCTTT. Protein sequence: CAWSDIQGFRAFF.